These 14 T cell receptor beta chains came from one sample sequenced in a study of Tregs in tolerant kidney transplant recipients. TCRdb's table, derived via immunoSEQ multiplex PCR, lists solely in-frame clones and lacks some. Here the sample spans some 69,000 clones, around 84% being singletons. The specimen sequenced was CD4+ T cells from blood. The receptor source for this set is a human donor in good health.

The chain has TRBV27 and TRBJ1-1; unclear D gene. Between the trimmed V and J ends, which lost 6 bases and 4 bases, there was a span of 15 bases. The CDR3 is made up of 14 amino acids. In germline, CDR1 is MNHEY, CDR2 SMNVEV (reference sequence). The CDR3 coding sequence is TGTGCCAGCAGCTCTTACCAAGATCCCACTGAAGCTTTCTTT. It specifies CASSSYQDPTEAFF.

The chain joins TRBV5-5 to TRBJ1-1; tentatively, D is TRBD1 (6 bases). This CDR3 is 17 amino acids long. Germline assignment: CDR1 SGHKS and CDR2 YYEKEE (reference sequence). Trimming took 4 bases from V and 0 from J, leaving 19 bases between them. CDR3 DNA: TGTGCCAGCAGCAGTCGCAGGGGCCTAACCTTGAACACTGAAGCTTTCTTT. Translation: CASSSRRGLTLNTEAFF.

The rearrangement joins TRBV5-1 to TRBJ1-1, with 9 bases lining up with TRBD1. Germline trimming cut 3 bases from V and 5 bases from J; bases unmatched to any gene: 8. CDR1 is SGHRS and CDR2 is YFSETQ in the germline V gene. The CDR3 contains 15 residues. The CDR3 coding sequence is TGCGCCAGCAGCTCGCCGGGACAGGGTGGAACTGAAGCTTTCTTT. Its protein is CASSSPGQGGTEAFF.

V usage is TRBV7-2 and J usage is TRBJ1-1, with 8 bases aligning to TRBD1. The V gene's germline CDR1 is SGHTA and CDR2 FQGNSA. Trimming removed 4 bases from V and 11 bases from J; junction bases left unmatched: 6. This CDR3 region has 12 residues. CDR3: CASSSTGERAFF. CDR3 DNA: TGTGCCAGCAGCTCGACAGGGGAGCGGGCTTTCTTT.

This chain connects TRBV9 to TRBJ2-2; TRBD2 matches at 9 bases. This CDR3 is 16 amino acids long. Germline CDR1 is SGDLS and CDR2 is YYNGEE. V lost 3 bases and J lost 4; bases outside the gene matches: 7. The CDR3 region has the DNA TGTGCCAGCAGCGCCGCGGGGGGGATTGGCACCGGGGAGCTGTTTTTT. This gives the protein CASSAAGGIGTGELFF.

The V call is TRBV27, the J call TRBJ1-1; TRBD1 is a possible D gene (6 bases). CDR3 length equals 15 residues. Trimming stripped 5 bases from V and 3 bases from J, with 16 bases between. CDR1 is MNHEY and CDR2 is SMNVEV in the germline V gene (reference sequence). The DNA of the CDR3 is TGTGCCAGCAGTCGAAACAGGGAGGGTTACACTGAAGCTTTCTTT. It encodes CASSRNREGYTEAFF.

The rearrangement links TRBV10-3 to TRBJ1-5; possibly TRBD1 for D (6 bases). The CDR3 runs 14 residues. Germline CDR1 ENHRY, CDR2 SYGVKD. V was pared by 3 bases and J by 4 bases, with 10 bases between. This chain's CDR3 is CAISDEQGNQPQHF. The CDR3 DNA follows: TGTGCCATCAGTGATGAACAGGGTAATCAGCCCCAGCATTTT.

The V and J genes are TRBV28 and TRBJ1-5; D perhaps matches TRBD1 (5 bases). V gave up 3 bases and J gave up 1 base, with 19 bases separating them. This CDR3 has 18 amino acids. The germline CDR1 and CDR2 sequences are MDHEN and SYDVKM. The CDR3 loop is CASSFPPGRAGSNQPQHF. The CDR3 nucleotides are TGTGCCAGCAGTTTCCCCCCGGGCAGGGCAGGAAGCAATCAGCCCCAGCATTTT.

The chain is built from TRBV6-5 and TRBJ2-3; 11 nucleotides line up with TRBD2. Germline V CDR1 and CDR2: MNHEY, SVGAGI. V was pared by 2 bases and J by 6 bases, with 7 bases of the junction left unmatched. CDR3 length: 16 amino acids. Here the CDR3 reads CASSYQGTSGSDTQYF. For the CDR3, the DNA is TGTGCCAGCAGTTACCAGGGGACTAGCGGTTCGGATACGCAGTATTTT.

This chain uses TRBV7-9 with TRBJ2-5; D gene ambiguous. Trimming took 4 bases from V and 1 from J, leaving 10 bases between them. CDR1 SEHNR and CDR2 FQNEAQ come from the germline V gene (reference sequence). The CDR3 is 14 amino acids. The CDR3 spells CASSSRRPQETQYF. CDR3 nucleotides: TGTGCCAGCAGCTCCCGACGGCCCCAAGAGACCCAGTACTTC.

This chain links TRBV7-8 with TRBJ2-7; D is possibly TRBD1 (6 bases). CDR1 is SGHVS, CDR2 FQNEAQ, per germline. Trimming removed 5 bases at V and 4 bases at J, with 15 bases between. This CDR3 is built from 14 residues. The CDR3, as DNA: TGTGCCAGCAGCCCAGGGGAGTTATATTACGAGCAGTACTTC. This codes for CASSPGELYYEQYF.

This clone showed up just once. The chain recombines TRBV19 with TRBJ2-7; D may be TRBD1 or TRBD2 (5 bases each). V shed 6 bases and J shed 0 bases, with 15 bases lying between them. Germline V gene sequence: CDR1 LNHDA, CDR2 SQIVND (reference sequence). This CDR3 spans 15 amino acids. The CDR3 reads CASRDYRGNSYEQYF. CDR3 nucleotide sequence: TGTGCCAGTAGAGATTATCGGGGCAACTCCTACGAGCAGTACTTC.

For the CDR3, the DNA is TGTGCCAGTAGCGTCTCCGGGACATTTCTGGAGACCCAGTACTTC. Encoded protein: CASSVSGTFLETQYF. The chain recombines TRBV19 with TRBJ2-5; weak D call: TRBD1 (6 bases). CDR3 length equals 15 residues. Trimming stripped 6 bases from V and 5 bases from J, with 19 bases between. Germline V CDR1 and CDR2: LNHDA, SQIVND (reference sequence).

This chain joins TRBV7-2 and TRBJ2-6, with D perhaps matching TRBD2 (6 bases). The V and J ends lost 4 bases and 0 bases respectively, with 16 bases between them. Germline loops: CDR1 SGHTA, CDR2 FQGNSA. The CDR3 totals 18 residues. The CDR3 reads CASSSWRGPSSGANVLTF. Written as DNA, the CDR3 is TGTGCCAGCAGCTCCTGGAGGGGTCCCAGCTCTGGGGCCAACGTCCTGACTTTC.